This T cell receptor (beta chain) emerged from a study of blood T cell repertoires in COVID-19 (dated by TCRdb to the early 2020s). Background on the whole study: The collaborator samples originated in the United States, Italy and Spain and spanned the acute and convalescent phases of COVID-19. Where available, HLA class I and class II types were taken from metadata supplied by the sample provider and were not determined by assay-based typing. The material from the prospective study consisted of cDNA or gDNA derived from T cells, B-cell-depleted T cells, or PBMCs. The repertoires were released in a freely available public database meant as a resource for research on the immune response to SARS-CoV-2. Subjects who had been exposed to COVID-19, were actively infected with it, or had recovered from it provided the deeply sampled blood TCRbeta repertoires that made up the dataset. Samples came from the ongoing ImmuneRACE study (first 160 participants) plus 1,254 subjects from 6 global collaborators. A de-identified subject ID, COVID-19 status, age in years and sex were almost always included in the sample metadata.

The germline ends are 16 bases apart after V is trimmed by 8 bases and J by 8 bases. The CDR3, from cysteine to phenylalanine, totals 12 residues. Just CDR3 DNA is preserved here, 36 bases in frame from base 1. CDR1 and CDR2, per the germline V gene, are SQVTM and ANQGSEA. Enrolling through a virtual design, the prospective study's participants ranged in age from roughly 18 to 89 years and lived across 24 United States geographic areas. Cohort assignment in the prospective study relied on participant-reported clinical history from a screening survey and a study questionnaire. Recovered participants in ImmuneRACE Cohort 3 were defined as having two consecutive negative NP/OP PCR tests, clearance from a healthcare professional, or resolution of symptoms. Each participant in the prospective study had whole blood, serum and a nasopharyngeal or oropharyngeal swab collected by mobile phlebotomists. Prospective study participants could optionally give additional blood draws and questionnaires over an approximately 2-month period. Before DNA extraction, prospective study blood samples were shipped either frozen or at room temperature.

Here is what the overall study found, with its caveats: The quantity of clinical and demographic metadata differed by source and by participant and was supplied without curation.

TCRbeta CDR3 regions were amplified from genomic DNA using the immunoSEQ Assay, a bias-controlled multiplex PCR. Per the original workflow: The number of nucleated cells in each sample was estimated from the amplification of reference gene primers within the assay. To quantify the absolute abundance of each unique TCRbeta CDR3 rearrangement, sequence reads were collapsed and filtered. For each sample, productive Simpson clonality was calculated as the square root of Simpson's diversity index across productive rearrangements. Here the immuneACCESS table is served through TCRdb, limited to in-frame sequences with V and J called. Missing clones are a known gap in these copies; in checked studies unresolved V genes cover under half, and the rest lacks a known reason. The DNA gave D and trimming, while V, J and clone size come from that table. This sample comprises over 350,000 clones, roughly 89% of them detected only once. In total, the top ten clones hold roughly a tenth of the sample.

Regarding this clone: Its recognized antigen is unknown. No much larger clonotype is one base removed from it; base qualities were not supplied.

This chain joins TRBV29-1 to TRBJ2-1; the D gene is perhaps TRBD1, from 5 matching bases. The clonotype comes from a woman in her fifties or sixties who had recovered from COVID-19. Sequencing was done on a sample of PBMCs or T cells enriched from blood (not recorded which). CDR3 sequence: CSSKGGADEQFF. The nucleotides read TGCAGCTCCAAAGGTGGGGCGGATGAGCAGTTCTTC.